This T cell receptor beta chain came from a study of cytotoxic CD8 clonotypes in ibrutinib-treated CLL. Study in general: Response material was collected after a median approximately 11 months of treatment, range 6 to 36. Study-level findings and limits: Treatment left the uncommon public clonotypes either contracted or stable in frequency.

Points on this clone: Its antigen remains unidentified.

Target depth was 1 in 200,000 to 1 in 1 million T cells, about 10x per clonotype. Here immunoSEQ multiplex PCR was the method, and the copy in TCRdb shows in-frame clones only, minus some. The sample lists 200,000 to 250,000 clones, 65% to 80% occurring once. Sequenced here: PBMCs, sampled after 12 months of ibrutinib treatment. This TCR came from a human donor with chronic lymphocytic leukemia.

The CDR3 sequence: CASSPTAGPDTQYF. In DNA form, the CDR3 reads TGTGCCAGCTCACCAACGGCGGGCCCAGATACGCAGTATTTT. This chain connects TRBV18 to TRBJ2-3, with D maybe TRBD2 (5 bases). Per the germline V gene, CDR1 is KGHSH and CDR2 is LQKENI. The germline V and J ends were trimmed by 2 bases and 4 bases, with 10 bases remaining between them. This CDR3 spans 14 amino acids. Variable domain in full (rest from reference TRBV18 and TRBJ2-3): NAGVMQNPRHLVRRRGQEARLRCSPMKGHSHVYWYRQLPEEGLKFMVYLQKENIIDESGMPKERFSAEFPKEGPSILRIQQVVRGDSAAYFCASSPTAGPDTQYFGPGTRLTVL.